This TCR beta chain came from a study of blood T cell repertoires in COVID-19 (TCRdb year 2020). A note on the overall study: The collaborator samples originated in the United States, Italy and Spain and spanned the acute and convalescent phases of COVID-19. The prospective study material was composed of cDNA or gDNA derived from T cells, B-cell-depleted T cells, or PBMCs. Subjects who had been exposed to COVID-19, were actively infected with it, or had recovered from it provided the deeply sampled blood TCRbeta repertoires that made up the dataset. A freely available public database, intended as a resource for researchers studying the immune response to SARS-CoV-2, is where the repertoires were released. The samples were drawn from two sources: the first 160 participants of the ongoing ImmuneRACE study, and over 1,000 subjects contributed by 6 global collaborators. Nearly every sample came with metadata listing a de-identified subject ID, COVID-19 status, age in years and sex. HLA class I and class II types, where available, came from metadata supplied by the sample provider rather than from assay-based typing. What the authors observed across the whole study: The quantity of clinical and demographic metadata differed by source and by participant and was supplied without curation.

TCRbeta CDR3 regions were amplified from genomic DNA by means of the immunoSEQ Assay, a bias-controlled multiplex PCR. The study's own analysis went as follows. Within the assay, amplification of reference gene primers was used to estimate how many nucleated cells each sample contained. Sequence reads were collapsed and filtered to measure the absolute abundance of every unique TCRbeta CDR3 rearrangement. For each sample, productive Simpson clonality was calculated as the square root of Simpson's diversity index across productive rearrangements. This immuneACCESS table, as held by TCRdb, lists in-frame sequences with V and J called but not all clones. Of the missing ones, under half trace to an unresolved V gene in checked studies; the others have no known cause. The V and J calls and the clone size are those of that table, but D and trimming were determined from the DNA. This sample has about 87,000 clones in its table, and approximately 86% of those were observed once. The top ten constitute 3% of the sample.

In the germline V gene (reference sequence), CDR1 corresponds to DFQATT and CDR2 to SNEGSKA. The germline ends are 11 bases apart after V is trimmed by 3 bases and J by 5 bases. The CDR3, cysteine through phenylalanine, is 12 amino acids long. The only DNA kept is the CDR3, 36 bases in frame from the first base. One collaborating source in Seattle enrolled patients during active infection and followed them longitudinally through the course of disease. Collaborating institutions collected whole blood in K2EDTA tubes following their own protocols. Collaborator samples were shipped for TCRbeta analysis as frozen whole blood, isolated PBMCs, or DNA extracted from either sample type. In regard to this clone: No cognate antigen has been identified for it. Per-base qualities were not stored, and no clone one base away is much larger.

The V and J genes are TRBV20-1 and TRBJ2-7; the D gene is perhaps TRBD1, from 6 matching bases. The sequenced sample consisted of peripheral blood. This TCR was sampled from an elderly woman with COVID-19, enrolled during active disease. The nucleotide sequence is TGCAGTGCTAGTACCGGGGACAACGAGCAGTACTTC. This is translated as CSASTGDNEQYF.